The 31 T cell receptor beta chains in this list originate from one sample, sequenced in a study of T cells in localized non-small cell lung cancer. Sequencing was performed with immunoSEQ multiplex PCR; in TCRdb, only in-frame clones are kept and a portion is missing. The repertoire consists of some 2,700 clones, with around 30% occurring once and the leading ten covering around 19%. The specimen was normal lung tissue next to the tumor, collected before any cancer treatment. The receptors derive from a female donor at least 60 years old with stage I squamous cell lung carcinoma.

The DNA for the CDR3 is TGTGCCAGCAGGGTCCCGAGGGGAGAGACCCAGTACTTC. Its protein is CASRVPRGETQYF. The chain has TRBV6-8 and TRBJ2-5, with D perhaps being TRBD1 or TRBD2 (5 bases each). Germline V gene data show CDR1 as MNHGY and CDR2 as SAAAGT. V was cut by 6 bases and J by 4 bases, with 12 bases left in between. CDR3 length: 13 amino acids.

The table lists this clone with a few counts. J is TRBJ1-1 and V is TRBV19, with D possibly matching TRBD1 (6 bases). This CDR3 region has 14 residues. From germline, CDR1 is LNHDA and CDR2 SQIVND (reference sequence). V shed 1 base and J shed 4 bases, with 10 bases lying between them. The CDR3 reads CASSIGGGGTEAFF. CDR3 DNA: TGTGCCAGTAGTATAGGCGGGGGCGGCACTGAAGCTTTCTTT.

CDR3 sequence reads: CASSQDQATQETQYF. CDR3 DNA: TGCGCCAGCAGCCAAGATCAAGCCACCCAAGAGACCCAGTACTTC. The genes are TRBV4-1 and TRBJ2-5; D ambiguous. The CDR3 is 15 amino acids. The V gene's germline CDR1 is MGHRA and CDR2 YSYEKL. V was clipped by 0 bases and J by 1 base, with 9 bases between them.

V and J are TRBV28 and TRBJ1-1; possibly TRBD1 for D (5 bases). The CDR3 sequence is 13 residues long. CDR1 MDHEN and CDR2 SYDVKM come from the germline V gene. With 6 bases removed from V and 8 bases from J, the gap between germline ends came to 16 bases. CDR3: CASRSGSYREAFF. The CDR3 DNA follows: TGTGCCAGCAGATCCGGGAGTTACAGGGAAGCTTTCTTT.

V usage is TRBV11-3 and J usage is TRBJ2-1; 9 bases agree with TRBD2. The germline gives CDR1 SGHNT, CDR2 YENEEA. The CDR3 extends over 19 amino acids. The V and J ends lost 2 bases and 6 bases, in that order; junction bases with no gene match: 17. As DNA, the CDR3 is TGTGCCAGCAGCTTATGGCTGGCGGGAGGGCCCCCGGGGGGCAATGAGCAGTTCTTC. Translating gives CASSLWLAGGPPGGNEQFF.

This clone is medium-sized by share. The genes are TRBV6-8 and TRBJ2-2; 11 nucleotides align to TRBD2. CDR3 length: 16 residues. V lost 6 bases and J lost 7; bases outside the gene matches: 10. Germline CDR1 MNHGY, CDR2 SAAAGT. The CDR3 spells CASSRTSGRGSGELFF. The CDR3 coding sequence is TGTGCCAGCAGCCGTACTAGCGGGAGAGGTAGCGGGGAGCTGTTTTTT.

This clone is medium-sized in the sample. One end of the junction is discordant with germline, which a read error may explain. The J gene is TRBJ2-7, the V gene TRBV6-8; 7 bases line up with TRBD1. Germline CDR1 reads MNHGY; CDR2 reads SAAAGT. The CDR3 runs 13 residues. The DNA of the CDR3 is TGTGCCAGCAGTTACTCGGGACAGTCTAACCCTCACTTC. Translating gives CASSYSGQSNPHF.

This clone has just a few counts. The chain recombines TRBV9 with TRBJ1-3; maybe TRBD1 (6 bases). The CDR3 is 15 amino acids. Germline V gives CDR1 SGDLS, CDR2 YYNGEE. V was clipped by 4 bases and J by 2 bases, with 13 bases between them. The CDR3, as DNA: TGTGCCAGCAGCACCCCGGGGGCCGCTGGAAACACCATATATTTT. This translates into CASSTPGAAGNTIYF.

This clone was counted only a few times. This chain connects TRBV7-2 to TRBJ1-1; 10 positions match TRBD1. Looked up from germline, CDR1 is SGHTA and CDR2 is FQGNSA. The CDR3 is 15 residues long. V shed 3 bases, J shed 3 bases, and the junction held 4 bases outside the gene matches. This CDR3 reads CASSLTGGQDTEAFF. CDR3 nucleotide sequence: TGTGCCAGCAGCTTGACAGGGGGCCAGGACACTGAAGCTTTCTTT.

This sequence joins TRBV29-1 and TRBJ1-3; D gene ambiguous. Germline assignment: CDR1 SQVTM and CDR2 ANQGSEA. The CDR3 has 13 amino acids. V was trimmed by 4 bases and J by 2 bases, leaving 9 bases between them. The CDR3 DNA sequence: TGCAGCGTTGTAGGGAACCCTGGAAACACCATATATTTT. Encoded protein: CSVVGNPGNTIYF.

This clone has a handful of counts. The chain recombines TRBV11-3 with TRBJ2-7; the D gene could be TRBD1 or TRBD2 (7 bases each). The germline V gene has CDR1 SGHNT and CDR2 YENEEA. This CDR3 has 14 residues. V gave up 5 bases and J gave up 3 bases, with 14 bases separating them. CDR3 in DNA: TGTGCCAGCAGCGGCAGGGGGGGGAGCTACGAGCAGTACTTC. Protein product: CASSGRGGSYEQYF.

By share, this clone ranks as large. This chain connects TRBV29-1 to TRBJ2-1, with 14 bases fitting TRBD2. Germline trimming cut 1 base from V and 6 bases from J; bases unmatched to any gene: 2. Per the germline V gene, CDR1 is SQVTM and CDR2 is ANQGSEA. The CDR3 has 15 residues. DNA for the CDR3: TGCAGCGTTGAAGTCGGGACTAGCGGGAGCAATGAGCAGTTCTTC. Protein: CSVEVGTSGSNEQFF.

The gene calls are TRBV11-3 and TRBJ2-1; D gene unclear. In germline, CDR1 is SGHNT, CDR2 YENEEA. V dropped 1 base and J dropped 1 base, with 8 bases sitting between them. The CDR3 has 15 residues. The CDR3 protein is CASSLGMSSYNEQFF. CDR3 bases: TGTGCCAGCAGCTTAGGAATGTCTTCCTACAATGAGCAGTTCTTC.

The chain recombines TRBV28 with TRBJ1-1, with 7 nucleotides matching TRBD1. V was clipped by 5 bases and J by 4 bases; unmatched bases: 4. The CDR3 has 13 residues. Germline values: CDR1 MDHEN, CDR2 SYDVKM. The CDR3: CASSPGTATEAFF. DNA of the CDR3: TGTGCCAGCAGTCCAGGGACAGCCACTGAAGCTTTCTTT.

In this sample, this clone turned up a few times. The CDR3 DNA sequence: TGTGCCACCAGCAGTACCTGGGGGCCGCGCGTCACAGATACGCAGTATTTT. Protein sequence: CATSSTWGPRVTDTQYF. The rearrangement joins TRBV15 to TRBJ2-3; maybe TRBD1 (6 bases). V dropped 3 bases and J dropped 2 bases, with 18 bases sitting between them. Germline CDR1 and CDR2: LNHNV and YYDKDF (reference sequence). This CDR3 is 17 amino acids long. Variable domain in full (rest from reference TRBV15 and TRBJ2-3): DAMVIQNPRYQVTQFGKPVTLSCSQTLNHNVMYWYQQKSSQAPKLLFHYYDKDFNNEADTPDNFQSRRPNTSFCFLDIRSPGLGDTAMYLCATSSTWGPRVTDTQYFGPGTRLTVL.

V and J are TRBV9 and TRBJ2-2, with TRBD2 identical over 8 bases. The V gene end was trimmed by 6 bases and the J gene end by 6 bases; junction bases not matched to a gene: 10. CDR1 and CDR2 from the germline V gene are SGDLS and YYNGEE. The length of the CDR3 is 15 residues. The CDR3 nucleotides read TGTGCCAGCACGGGGCGACTAGCGACGTCCGGGGAGCTGTTTTTT. As protein: CASTGRLATSGELFF.

This clone turned up a few times. The CDR3 DNA reads TGTGCCTGGAGTGTGGAAGGCGCCGGGGAGCTGTTTTTT. Protein sequence: CAWSVEGAGELFF. The chain joins TRBV30 to TRBJ2-2, with no clear D. V shed 0 bases and J shed 6 bases, with 8 bases lying between them. This CDR3 has 13 residues. From germline, CDR1 is GTSNPN and CDR2 SVGIG (reference sequence).

This clone has at least ten counts. The V call is TRBV7-1, the J call TRBJ2-5, with a weak D call TRBD2 (5 bases). TRBV7-1 is recorded as an ORF, its role being uncertain. Trimming shortened V by 2 bases and J by 5 bases, and 12 bases separated the two germline ends. This CDR3 contains 14 residues. The CDR3 is CASSSNRGDETQYF. The CDR3 DNA follows: TGTGCCAGCAGCTCAAATCGGGGTGATGAGACCCAGTACTTC.

This clone turned up a few times. This chain links TRBV9 with TRBJ2-5; 7 positions match TRBD1. Germline lookup yields CDR1 SGDLS and CDR2 YYNGEE. After removal of 4 bases from V and 5 bases from J, the junction contained 11 bases not matched to a gene. This CDR3 contains 15 residues. Here the CDR3 reads CASSIVTGVRETQYF. The CDR3, as DNA: TGTGCCAGCAGCATAGTTACAGGGGTGCGGGAGACCCAGTACTTC.

This clone was found a few times. This sequence joins TRBV11-3 and TRBJ2-2; 11 bases agree with TRBD2. The V gene's germline CDR1 is SGHNT and CDR2 YENEEA. The J segment lost 7 bases and the V segment lost 1 base, leaving 5 bases of the junction unmatched. The CDR3 has 16 residues. In DNA form, the CDR3 reads TGTGCCAGCAGCTTAGTTAGCGGGAGGGCCGGCGGGGAGCTGTTTTTT. It is translated as CASSLVSGRAGGELFF.

This clone occurred a few times. V gene TRBV11-3 combines with J gene TRBJ2-6; D is ambiguous. Germline CDR1 SGHNT, CDR2 YENEEA. V was trimmed by 5 bases and J by 0 bases, leaving 11 bases between them. This CDR3 comprises 16 residues. DNA for the CDR3: TGTGCCAGCAGCATCCCGATACTCTCTGGGGCCAACGTCCTGACTTTC. Protein: CASSIPILSGANVLTF.

In its sample, this clone was seen once. The genes are TRBV15 and TRBJ2-5, with D possibly being TRBD2 (5 bases). Germline values: CDR1 LNHNV, CDR2 YYDKDF (reference sequence). The V gene lost 1 base and the J gene lost 1 base, with 7 bases spanning the gap. The CDR3 is 14 residues long. In nucleotides, the CDR3 is TGTGCCACCAGCAGAGGGACTCTCCAAGAGACCCAGTACTTC. It is translated as CATSRGTLQETQYF. Filled out from reference TRBV15 and TRBJ2-5, the complete variable domain reads DAMVIQNPRYQVTQFGKPVTLSCSQTLNHNVMYWYQQKSSQAPKLLFHYYDKDFNNEADTPDNFQSRRPNTSFCFLDIRSPGLGDTAMYLCATSRGTLQETQYFGPGTRLLVL.

The CDR3 nucleotides read TGTGCCAGCAGTTTCTCGGGGTACATGAACACTGAAGCTTTCTTT. This sequence encodes CASSFSGYMNTEAFF. J is TRBJ1-1 and V is TRBV28; D is ambiguous. Germline V gives CDR1 MDHEN, CDR2 SYDVKM. Deletions cut 3 bases from V and 0 bases from J, with 11 bases between. The length of the CDR3 is 15 residues.

This clone was seen a handful of times. V gene TRBV5-1 combines with J gene TRBJ1-1, with 9 bases fitting TRBD1. V was pared by 4 bases and J by 1 base, with 8 bases of the junction left unmatched. Germline CDR1 reads SGHRS; CDR2 reads YFSETQ. The CDR3 consists of 16 residues. This CDR3 reads CASSRDRVTTNTEAFF. The CDR3 DNA is TGCGCCAGCAGCCGGGACAGGGTAACGACGAACACTGAAGCTTTCTTT.

This chain joins TRBV5-1 and TRBJ1-2; 8 bases match TRBD1. V lost 1 base, J lost 4 bases, and 9 bases stayed unmatched. This CDR3 is built from 16 residues. CDR1 and CDR2 (germline): SGHRS, YFSETQ. CDR3 bases: TGCGCCAGCAGCTTGCGCGGACAGGGCGCTTCCTATGGCTACACCTTC. It is translated as CASSLRGQGASYGYTF.

CDR3 amino acids: CAWARGAVEAFF. The CDR3 DNA reads TGTGCCTGGGCTCGTGGGGCGGTTGAAGCTTTCTTT. The chain links TRBV30 to TRBJ1-1; TRBD1 is a possible D gene (5 bases). Germline CDR1 is GTSNPN and CDR2 is SVGIG (reference sequence). This CDR3 region has 12 residues. Trimming stripped 5 bases from V and 7 bases from J, with 14 bases between.

The chain has TRBV23-1 and TRBJ1-1, with D hard to call. TRBV23-1 is an ORF, with its function uncertain. Trimming left V 4 bases short and J 0 bases short, with 9 bases between. The CDR3 runs 14 residues. For the CDR3, the DNA is TGCGCCAGCAGTCCCCCCCAGATGAACACTGAAGCTTTCTTT. Residues: CASSPPQMNTEAFF.

The chain recombines TRBV25-1 with TRBJ2-2, with D perhaps being TRBD1 or TRBD2 (5 bases each). Germline V gives CDR1 MGHDK, CDR2 SYGVNS. The V end lost 3 bases, the J end lost 6 bases, and 11 bases lay between the germline ends. This CDR3 comprises 14 residues. CDR3 DNA sequence: TGTGCCAGCAGTGACGGTCAGGGAGCCGGGGAGCTGTTTTTT. This sequence encodes CASSDGQGAGELFF.

The CDR3 DNA reads TGTGCCAGTAGTTCCAGACGAATTGATAATGAAAAACTGTTTTTT. Translating gives CASSSRRIDNEKLFF. The chain uses TRBV19 and TRBJ1-4; no clear D gene. Per the germline V gene, CDR1 is LNHDA and CDR2 is SQIVND (reference sequence). V shed 5 bases and J shed 4 bases, with 14 bases lying between them. CDR3 length: 15 amino acids.

This clone showed up just a few times. The gene calls are TRBV19 and TRBJ1-5, with D unresolved. The CDR3 spans 15 residues. Germline V gene lookup returns CDR1 LNHDA and CDR2 SQIVND (reference sequence). V was shortened by 3 bases and J by 3 bases, with 12 bases between the two germline ends. The CDR3 DNA follows: TGTGCCAGTAGTATTAGGAGGTTAGACAATCAGCCCCAGCATTTT. Its protein product is CASSIRRLDNQPQHF.

The rearrangement joins TRBV5-1 to TRBJ2-7, with 11 bases aligning to TRBD2. This CDR3 spans 16 amino acids. V was clipped by 4 bases and J by 6 bases; unmatched bases: 12. Germline V gene lookup returns CDR1 SGHRS and CDR2 YFSETQ. The CDR3 bases are TGCGCCAGCAGCCTCCTCGGTAGCGGGAGGGCCTCCGAGCAGTACTTC. Translated, it gives CASSLLGSGRASEQYF.